The table lists the clone carrying this T cell receptor (beta chain) with a few counts. Its target is unknown. Time point defined: patch test 1, 2 weeks after DPC sensitization. Treatment meaning: therapeutic diphenylcyclopropenone sensitization with weekly scalp DPC. Unfractionated whole blood served as the source for total RNA extraction. Single cDNA molecules in the library carried unique molecular identifiers attached during preparation. In TCRdb, the RACE reads were re-called with MiXCR into one record per CDR3 protein. The sample includes 150,000 to 200,000 distinct CDR3 sequences, about 14% of them seen just once. The sample belongs to a study of human T cells and chemical hapten exposure. The CDR3 runs 16 residues. Trimming took 2 bases from V and 5 from J; bases not matched to a gene: 8. The V gene's germline CDR1 is SGHNT and CDR2 YENEEA. Study conclusions and caveats: TCRs at a frequency above 1 in 1000 stayed unchanged with DPC sensitization.

The chain joins TRBV11-3 to TRBJ2-1; 8 bases line up with TRBD2. The receptor was isolated from a young woman with alopecia areata. Some clones in this sample may be carry-over from other donors' samples. Sequenced material: whole blood, taken in connection with sensitization to the hapten diphenylcyclopropenone (DPC). CDR3 residues: CASSLRSGSLDNEQFF. The CDR3 DNA reads TGTGCCAGCAGCTTAAGGAGCGGGAGCTTGGACAATGAGCAGTTCTTC.